The 14 T cell receptor beta chains in this list originate from one sample, sequenced in a study of T cell responses to AZD1222 COVID-19 vaccine. The table came from immunoSEQ multiplex PCR; TCRdb's copy has only in-frame clones and leaves some out. The sample holds 70,000 to 95,000 clones, around 87% seen once. Here the sequenced sample was peripheral blood, taken 28 days after the second AZD1222 dose. The receptors originated from an adult who received the AZD1222 COVID-19 vaccine.

This sequence joins TRBV7-9 and TRBJ1-6; a weak D match, TRBD1 (6 bases). The CDR3 has 15 residues. Germline CDR1 is SEHNR and CDR2 is FQNEAQ (reference sequence). Trimming took off 2 bases at V and 8 bases at J, with 13 bases between the two ends. The CDR3 DNA reads as TGTGCCAGCAGCTTAACGGGGGCGCGTGATTCACCCCTCCACTTT. Protein: CASSLTGARDSPLHF.

This rearrangement joins TRBV6-5 to TRBJ2-3, with D hard to call. The CDR3 runs to 14 residues. Trimming removed 0 bases at V and 5 bases at J, with 9 bases between. Germline lookup yields CDR1 MNHEY and CDR2 SVGAGI. The CDR3 DNA reads TGTGCCAGCAGTTACTCGGATACGGGAGATACGCAGTATTTT. Translation gives CASSYSDTGDTQYF.

V gene TRBV5-6 combines with J gene TRBJ1-4; 7 bases map to TRBD1. Per germline, CDR1 SGHDT and CDR2 YYEEEE. This CDR3 is built from 14 residues. Trimming cost V 2 bases and J 7 bases; bases outside gene matches: 5. The CDR3 nucleotides are TGTGCCAGCAGCTTACAGGGGTCGGGTGAAAAACTGTTTTTT. Translating gives CASSLQGSGEKLFF.

The V gene is TRBV5-1, the J gene TRBJ1-2; D possibly corresponds to TRBD1 (6 bases). The V end was cut by 0 bases, the J end by 2 bases, with 8 bases between. The CDR3 is 14 amino acids. Per germline, CDR1 SGHRS and CDR2 YFSETQ. The CDR3 DNA is TGCGCCAGCAGCTTGGGACAGGAAAACTATGGCTACACCTTC. It is translated as CASSLGQENYGYTF.

CDR3 loop: CASSYGPVSYEQYF. DNA for the CDR3: TGTGCCAGCAGCTACGGACCGGTTTCCTACGAGCAGTACTTC. The gene calls are TRBV7-9 and TRBJ2-7; D call uncertain. The germline CDR1 and CDR2 sequences are SEHNR and FQNEAQ (reference sequence). V lost 4 bases, J lost 1 base, and 11 bases lay in between. This CDR3 is 14 amino acids long. Drawing the rest from reference TRBV7-9 and TRBJ2-7, the complete variable domain is DTGVSQNPRHKITKRGQNVTFRCDPISEHNRLYWYRQTLGQGPEFLTYFQNEAQLEKSRLLSDRFSAERPKGSFSTLEIQRTEQGDSAMYLCASSYGPVSYEQYFGPGTRLTVT.

This rearrangement joins TRBV19 to TRBJ1-2; D possibly corresponds to TRBD1 (6 bases). V was pared by 7 bases and J by 8 bases, with 11 bases between. The germline gives CDR1 LNHDA, CDR2 SQIVND (reference sequence). This CDR3 has 11 residues. This CDR3 reads CASNGGRGYTF. The CDR3, as DNA: TGTGCCAGTAACGGGGGCAGGGGCTACACCTTC.

This chain links TRBV12-3 or TRBV12-4 with TRBJ1-1; tentatively, D is TRBD1 (5 bases). The V and J ends lost 6 bases and 4 bases respectively, with 12 bases between them. The length of the CDR3 is 13 residues. The CDR3, as DNA: TGTGCCAGCAGCCCCGGGGCTGGCACTGAAGCTTTCTTT. Its translation: CASSPGAGTEAFF.

This chain links TRBV29-1 with TRBJ2-7, with D possibly called TRBD1 or TRBD2 (6 bases each). The V gene lost 4 bases and the J gene lost 7 bases, with 23 bases spanning the gap. This CDR3 region has 15 residues. Germline lookup yields CDR1 SQVTM and CDR2 ANQGSEA. CDR3 amino acids: CSVAHRRGASREQYF. CDR3 sequence (DNA): TGCAGCGTTGCCCATAGGAGGGGGGCGAGCCGGGAGCAGTACTTC.

The rearrangement links TRBV11-3 to TRBJ1-1, with a possible D match to TRBD1 (5 bases). CDR3 size: 13 residues. The V gene lost 5 bases and the J gene lost 1 base, with 8 bases spanning the gap. Germline values: CDR1 SGHNT, CDR2 YENEEA. CDR3 sequence (DNA): TGTGCCAGCAGCACCCAGGGGAACACTGAAGCTTTCTTT. Protein: CASSTQGNTEAFF.

The rearrangement joins TRBV7-8 to TRBJ2-7; D is ambiguous. Germline-derived CDR1 and CDR2 are SGHVS and FQNEAQ. The V and J ends lost 0 bases and 2 bases respectively, with 5 bases between them. The CDR3 totals 13 residues. Written as DNA, the CDR3 is TGTGCCAGCAGCTTAGCGGCAGCCTACGAGCAGTACTTC. Its protein product is CASSLAAAYEQYF.

CDR3 sequence reads: CASKEQGNTDTQYF. CDR3 coding DNA: TGTGCCAGCAAAGAACAGGGGAACACAGATACGCAGTATTTT. The chain carries TRBV2 and TRBJ2-3; 7 nucleotides line up with TRBD1. The CDR3 runs 14 residues. The germline CDR1 and CDR2 sequences are SNHLY and FYNNEI. V lost 7 bases, J lost 2 bases, and 6 bases stayed unmatched.

The J gene is TRBJ2-2, the V gene TRBV4-2; 11 positions agree with TRBD2. The CDR3 spans 17 residues. The germline gives CDR1 LGHNA, CDR2 YNFKEQ. The junction had 7 bases not matched to a gene; V was cut back by 4 bases and J by 3 bases. CDR3 protein: CASSPTSGAPHTGELFF. The CDR3 DNA reads as TGTGCCAGCAGCCCGACTAGCGGGGCCCCCCACACCGGGGAGCTGTTTTTT.

The chain combines TRBV9 with TRBJ2-7; D is possibly TRBD1 (5 bases). This CDR3 contains 12 residues. Trimming cost V 3 bases and J 4 bases, with 8 bases left between them. CDR1 is SGDLS, CDR2 YYNGEE, per germline. The DNA for the CDR3 is TGTGCCAGCAGCGGAGACAGTTACGAGCAGTACTTC. Amino acids: CASSGDSYEQYF.

The chain recombines TRBV12-3 or TRBV12-4 with TRBJ2-1; TRBD1 is a possible D gene (6 bases). Trimming left V 7 bases short and J 9 bases short, with 13 bases between. CDR3 length: 12 amino acids. The CDR3 region has the DNA TGTGCCAGCAACAGGGATGGGAGTGAGCAGTTCTTC. Residues: CASNRDGSEQFF.